This is a list of T cell receptor beta chains from one sample in a study of T cell changes during pregnancy in multiple sclerosis. Assay used: immunoSEQ multiplex PCR; TCRdb lists only in-frame clones, some missing. Altogether around 72,000 clones are present, about 93% being singletons, with the ten largest covering around 0.41%. The sequences come from CD4+ T cells from peripheral blood mononuclear cells, collected before pregnancy. The receptors originated from a female donor with multiple sclerosis, enrolled in a pregnancy study. Both conserved end residues are part of each CDR3. Fields, in order: D gene, clone size, V gene, CDR3 length, J gene, CDR3 DNA, CDR3 protein. The D gene is left open where the match is weak. Expanded clones get a size class; other rows say once, few or many, or leave the size out.

>TRBD2|-|TRBV15|16|TRBJ2-3
TGTGCCACCAGCGGGGGACTAGCGGGAGGTAACGATACGCAGTATTTT
CATSGGLAGGNDTQYF
>-|-|TRBV19|13|TRBJ1-6
TGTGCCTCCCAGACAGGACGTAATTCACCCCTCCACTTT
CASQTGRNSPLHF
>-|-|TRBV5-1|14|TRBJ1-6
TGCGCCAGCAGCTCTGACGGAGTTAATTCACCCCTCCACTTT
CASSSDGVNSPLHF
>-|-|TRBV5-1|15|TRBJ2-5
TGCGCCAGCAGCTTGAATCCTACCGGGTTAGAGACCCAGTACTTC
CASSLNPTGLETQYF
>-|-|TRBV6-9|18|TRBJ2-5
TGTGCCAGCAGCCCTACATACCGCGACAGCGACGAGAGAGAGACCCAGTACTTC
CASSPTYRDSDERETQYF
>-|-|TRBV19|14|TRBJ2-2
TGTGCCAGTACCCCGGGACAAAACACCGGGGAGCTGTTTTTT
CASTPGQNTGELFF
>-|-|TRBV19|12|TRBJ1-5
TGTGCTAGTTGGGCCAAAAATCAGCCCCAGCATTTT
CASWAKNQPQHF
>-|-|TRBV6-1|15|TRBJ1-1
TGTGCCAGCACGGCAGGGTTGGGTGAGTTCGCTGAAGCTTTCTTT
CASTAGLGEFAEAFF
>TRBD2|-|TRBV6-5|14|TRBJ2-1
TGTGCCAGTGGACCAGCGGGAGCGGGCAATGAGCAGTTCTTC
CASGPAGAGNEQFF
>TRBD1|-|TRBV6-1|14|TRBJ2-7
TGTGCCAGCAGCCTAAATGACAGGGAGTCAGCGCAGTACTTC
CASSLNDRESAQYF
>-|-|TRBV5-1|15|TRBJ1-6
TGCGCCAGCAGCTTGGAGGGGGGGCTTCATTCACCCCTCCACTTT
CASSLEGGLHSPLHF
>-|-|TRBV28|15|TRBJ2-4
TGTGCCAGCAGTACTAACAGGGGAGGCAAAAACATTCAGTACTTC
CASSTNRGGKNIQYF
>-|-|TRBV5-5|14|TRBJ2-5
TGTGCCAGCAGCTCGGACGGAGGTGGGGAGACCCAGTACTTC
CASSSDGGGETQYF
>TRBD1|-|TRBV7-7|15|TRBJ2-2
TGTGCCAGCAGCACCGGGACAGCGAACACCGGGGAGCTGTTTTTT
CASSTGTANTGELFF
>-|-|TRBV30|13|TRBJ1-6
TGTGCCTGGGGACAGCCACTTAATTCACCCCTCCACTTT
CAWGQPLNSPLHF
>-|-|TRBV27|16|TRBJ1-6
TGTGCCAGCAGTTTATACGGAGAAAACTATAATTCACCCCTCCACTTT
CASSLYGENYNSPLHF
>TRBD2|-|TRBV7-2|19|TRBJ2-7
TGTGCCAGCAGCTTAGAGTTGGGAGCGGGGGCCCATTTTTACTACGAGCAGTACTTC
CASSLELGAGAHFYYEQYF
>-|-|TRBV19|13|TRBJ1-4
TGTGCCAGTAGTGTCCCCGGGGGTGAAAAACTGTTTTTT
CASSVPGGEKLFF
>-|-|TRBV29-1|14|TRBJ2-3
TGCAGCGTCGTGGAGTGGGGGCAAACAGATACGCAGTATTTT
CSVVEWGQTDTQYF
>TRBD1|-|TRBV19|13|TRBJ2-5
TGTGCCAGTAGTATCACAGGGGGAAAGACCCAGTACTTC
CASSITGGKTQYF
>TRBD1|-|TRBV28|15|TRBJ1-3
TGTGCCACCGACAGGGGAGGGAATACTGGAAACACCATATATTTT
CATDRGGNTGNTIYF
>TRBD1|once|TRBV5-1|15|TRBJ2-3
TGCGCCAGCAGCCTAGGGGGCAAACCCCCAGATACGCAGTATTTT
CASSLGGKPPDTQYF
>TRBD2|-|TRBV7-2|13|TRBJ2-1
TGTGCCAGCAGGGGACTAGGGTACAATGAGCAGTTCTTC
CASRGLGYNEQFF
>-|once|TRBV5-8|12|TRBJ1-2
TGTGCCAGCAGCCAGGGTTACTATGGCTACACCTTC
CASSQGYYGYTF
>TRBD1|-|TRBV7-8|16|TRBJ2-2
TGTGCCAGCAGCCCCGGACAGGGCACGAACACCGGGGAGCTGTTTTTT
CASSPGQGTNTGELFF
>-|-|TRBV5-1|16|TRBJ1-2
TGCGCCAGCAGCTTGGCCGGTAGAGGGAGTCTCTATGGCTACACCTTC
CASSLAGRGSLYGYTF
>-|few|TRBV2|14|TRBJ1-2
TGTGCCAGCAGTGAGGACAGCTTCAACTATGGCTACACCTTC
CASSEDSFNYGYTF
>TRBD1|once|TRBV4-1|16|TRBJ1-4
TGCGCCAGCAGCCAAGAATCGACAGGGGGGAGTGAAAAACTGTTTTTT
CASSQESTGGSEKLFF
>TRBD2|-|TRBV2|16|TRBJ2-3
TGTGCCAGCAGTAAGGGACTAGCGGGAGAGGTAGATACGCAGTATTTT
CASSKGLAGEVDTQYF
>-|-|TRBV5-5|13|TRBJ1-1
TGTGCCAGCAGTCGAGACGGAGTCGGTTCGGCTTTCTTT
CASSRDGVGSAFF
>TRBD2|-|TRBV7-2|15|TRBJ2-2
TGTGCCAGCAGCTCCGGACTAGCGGTCACCGGGGAGCTGTTTTTT
CASSSGLAVTGELFF
>TRBD1|-|TRBV19|14|TRBJ1-2
TGTGCCAGTAGTACGGGACAGGCCCGCTATGGCTACACCTTC
CASSTGQARYGYTF
>-|-|TRBV18|18|TRBJ2-3
TGTGCCAGCTCTCCTATTAGCGGAACTCTCCCTGGCACAGATACGCAGTATTTT
CASSPISGTLPGTDTQYF
>-|-|TRBV6-6|16|TRBJ1-5
TGTGCCAGCAGTCCACAGGGCCCGGGCTCTAATCAGCCCCAGCATTTT
CASSPQGPGSNQPQHF
>TRBD1|few|TRBV6-5|14|TRBJ1-2
TGTGCCAGCAGACAAACCGGGACAGGGGATGGCTACACCTTC
CASRQTGTGDGYTF
>-|-|TRBV15|15|TRBJ1-1
TGTGCCACCAGCGCACGAAGACAGGTGAACACTGAAGCTTTCTTT
CATSARRQVNTEAFF
>-|-|TRBV7-2|13|TRBJ2-5
TGTGCCAGCAGCTTAGTAGGAGGCGAGACCCAGTACTTC
CASSLVGGETQYF
>TRBD1|-|TRBV28|15|TRBJ2-1
TGTGCCAGCAGTCTGGGACAGGGGAGATACAATGAGCAGTTCTTC
CASSLGQGRYNEQFF
>TRBD1|-|TRBV20-1|11|TRBJ2-1
TGCAGGCAGGGGGCGGGCGATGAGCAGTTCTTC
CRQGAGDEQFF
>TRBD1|-|TRBV5-5|18|TRBJ1-4
TGTGCCAGCAGCGAAAGACAGGGGCGAGGGCTAGCTAATGAAAAACTGTTTTTT
CASSERQGRGLANEKLFF
>-|once|TRBV21-1|16|TRBJ2-1
TGTGCCAGCAGCAAATTATCGGACAGGGTACGCAATGAGCAGTTCTTC
CASSKLSDRVRNEQFF
>-|-|TRBV2|15|TRBJ2-3
TGTGCCAGCAGTGAACTACAGGGCAGCACAGATACGCAGTATTTT
CASSELQGSTDTQYF
>-|-|TRBV30|15|TRBJ1-1
TGTGCCTGGAGAACGTACGGGGGACCGAACACTGAAGCTTTCTTT
CAWRTYGGPNTEAFF
>-|once|TRBV18|14|TRBJ2-3
TGTGCCAGCTCACCTACAGGTCGCACAGATACGCAGTATTTT
CASSPTGRTDTQYF
>TRBD2|-|TRBV18|15|TRBJ2-4
TGTGCCAGCTCACGACCGGGACTAGCTAAAAACATTCAGTACTTC
CASSRPGLAKNIQYF
>TRBD2|-|TRBV7-9|17|TRBJ2-5
TGTGCCAGCAGCTTAGGTCTTCTAGCGGGGGCCGAAGAGACCCAGTACTTC
CASSLGLLAGAEETQYF
>TRBD1|-|TRBV7-9|15|TRBJ1-1
TGTGCCAGCAGCAAGGGGGCGCGAGGAAACACTGAAGCTTTCTTT
CASSKGARGNTEAFF
>TRBD1|-|TRBV6-5|14|TRBJ2-7
TGTGCCAGCTCTTTCGCCAGGGGGTCGGGCGAGCAGTACTTC
CASSFARGSGEQYF
>TRBD1|-|TRBV9|15|TRBJ1-1
TGTGCCAGCAGCCAGAGACAGGGCATGGACACTGAAGCTTTCTTT
CASSQRQGMDTEAFF
>-|-|TRBV15|20|TRBJ1-1
TGTGCCACCAGCAGAGATTCGTTGGGAGGGGGGCGGTTGTGGTTCACTGAAGCTTTCTTT
CATSRDSLGGGRLWFTEAFF
>-|-|TRBV19|13|TRBJ1-1
TGTGCCAGTAGTATCCGCGCAAACACTGAAGCTTTCTTT
CASSIRANTEAFF
>-|few|TRBV10-3|13|TRBJ1-1
TGTGCCATCAGTAGCGCCGGTAGCACTGAAGCTTTCTTT
CAISSAGSTEAFF
>-|-|TRBV7-8|16|TRBJ2-1
TGTGCCAGCAGCCGGATTCTAGTTGCCGCCTACAATGAGCAGTTCTTC
CASSRILVAAYNEQFF